This T cell receptor beta chain derives from a study of T cells expressing NK-cell markers. Looking at the study overall: Seven sequenced donors out of eight were HCMV-seropositive, one seronegative.

TCRdb processed the 5' RACE reads again and assigns one entry to each CDR3 protein, with no DNA. The sample is made up of 400,000 to 450,000 distinct CDR3 sequences, and the top ten hold about 7.1% of it. A note on this clonotype: As yet, its antigen is unknown.

Germline V gene data show CDR1 as MNHEY and CDR2 as SVGAGI. The CDR3 is 12 amino acids. Study conclusions and caveats: NKG2C+ dominant clonotype frequencies in 5 or 6 donors were roughly 1.0-8% of CD8+ T cells.

The sequencing sample was made of blood T cells: a sorted CD56 or NKG2C T cell subset, CD4+ or CD8+ T cells, or bulk PBMC T cells (not recorded which). This TCR derives from a woman between 18 and 70 years old in good health. This chain connects TRBV6-5 to TRBJ2-3; the D gene TCRdb calls, TRBD1, cannot be checked with no DNA. The CDR3 spells CASTSPADTQYF.